This T cell receptor beta chain is drawn from a study of blood T cell repertoires in COVID-19 (TCRdb year 2020). As for the study more broadly: Samples covering the acute and convalescent phases of COVID-19 were provided by collaborators in the United States, Italy and Spain. The material from the prospective study consisted of cDNA or gDNA derived from T cells, B-cell-depleted T cells, or PBMCs. The dataset comprised deeply sampled blood TCRbeta repertoires from subjects exposed to, actively infected with, or recovered from COVID-19. The repertoires were released in a freely available public database intended as a resource for research on the immune response to SARS-CoV-2. Samples were obtained from the ongoing ImmuneRACE study (first 160 participants) and from approximately 1,200 subjects provided by 6 global collaborators. Nearly every sample came with metadata listing a de-identified subject ID, COVID-19 status, age in years and sex. Where available, HLA class I and class II types were obtained from metadata supplied by the sample provider rather than from assay-based typing.

This clone appeared once. Its antigen remains unidentified. Base qualities are not at hand, and no much larger clone is one base apart. The same CDR3 arises from other DNA sequences in this sample as well. The trim is 1 base for V and 1 base for J, with a gap of 7 bases between the germline ends. The cysteine opens and the phenylalanine closes a CDR3 of 14 amino acids. Only the CDR3 region is kept as DNA, spanning 42 bases read in frame from base 1. The germline V gene encodes CDR1 SGHAT and CDR2 FQDESV (reference sequence). The collaborating institutions used their own protocols to collect whole blood in K2EDTA tubes. For TCRbeta analysis, collaborators shipped samples as frozen whole blood, isolated PBMCs, or DNA extracted from either of those sample types. What the research found in general, with its limitations: How much clinical and demographic metadata was included differed by source and by participant, and the metadata was provided uncurated.

TCRbeta CDR3 regions were amplified from genomic DNA using the immunoSEQ Assay, a bias-controlled multiplex PCR. The study's processing was this. The number of nucleated cells in each sample was estimated by amplification of reference gene primers within the assay. To quantify the absolute abundance of each unique TCRbeta CDR3 rearrangement, sequence reads were collapsed and filtered. For each sample, productive Simpson clonality was calculated as the square root of Simpson's diversity index over productive rearrangements. TCRdb retrieved this table from immuneACCESS and kept in-frame rearrangements only. Not all clones are present; in checked studies, unresolved V genes account for under half, and no reason is known for the remainder. For V, J and clone size, that table is used; D and trimming come from the DNA. Across this sample there are about 670,000 clones, with about 87% seen only once. The top ten clonotypes cover about 0.26% of the sample.

The sequenced material came from peripheral blood. The origin of this receptor is a woman under 30 with acute or convalescent COVID-19. The chain links TRBV11-1 with TRBJ1-1, and perhaps TRBD1 as D gene, on 5 matching bases. In nucleotides, the sequence is TGTGCCAGCAGCTTAGGGCAGGGGAACACTGAAGCTTTCTTT. Translated, it gives CASSLGQGNTEAFF. The full variable domain, completed from the reference TRBV11-1 and TRBJ1-1 proteins outside the CDR3, reads EAEVAQSPRYKITEKSQAVAFWCDPISGHATLYWYRQILGQGPELLVQFQDESVVDDSQLPKDRFSAERLKGVDSTLKIQPAELGDSAMYLCASSLGQGNTEAFFGQGTRLTVV.